The T cell receptor beta chain under discussion was sequenced for a study of Ad26.COV2.S vaccination and SARS-CoV-2 variants. For the study at large: Donor got 5x10^10 or 1x10^11 viral particles of Ad26.COV2.S.

The method was immunoSEQ multiplex PCR; TCRdb's version includes in-frame clones alone and lacks a portion of them. The sample lists 430,000 or so clones; roughly nine tenths were seen once. J gave up 5 bases and V 3 bases, and 9 bases lay outside the gene matches. The CDR3 extends over 16 amino acids. From germline, CDR1 is SGHTA and CDR2 FQGNSA. In regard to this clone: Its antigen is unknown.

Described treatment: around 19 received Ad26.COV2.S at low or high dose, single or two shots; about 5 received placebo; per-sample allocation not given. Each sample was drawn 63 days after the first injection (of vaccine or placebo). Whoever gave the sample was an adult aged 18-55 years in Boston. An Ad26 vector expressing Wuhan-strain SARS-CoV-2 spike served as the vaccine. Whole-study findings and limits: Spike-specific TCR breadth was greater in vaccine than placebo recipients.

This sequence joins TRBV7-2 and TRBJ2-1; TRBD1 agrees at 8 bases. The material was peripheral blood, obtained in a trial of Ad26.COV2.S vaccine versus placebo. The clonotype comes from a person aged 18-65 years who received the Ad26.COV2.S COVID-19 vaccine or a placebo. This CDR3 reads CASSLRSRGPHNEQFF. In nucleotides, the CDR3 is TGTGCCAGCAGCTTGAGGAGCAGGGGGCCCCACAATGAGCAGTTCTTC.